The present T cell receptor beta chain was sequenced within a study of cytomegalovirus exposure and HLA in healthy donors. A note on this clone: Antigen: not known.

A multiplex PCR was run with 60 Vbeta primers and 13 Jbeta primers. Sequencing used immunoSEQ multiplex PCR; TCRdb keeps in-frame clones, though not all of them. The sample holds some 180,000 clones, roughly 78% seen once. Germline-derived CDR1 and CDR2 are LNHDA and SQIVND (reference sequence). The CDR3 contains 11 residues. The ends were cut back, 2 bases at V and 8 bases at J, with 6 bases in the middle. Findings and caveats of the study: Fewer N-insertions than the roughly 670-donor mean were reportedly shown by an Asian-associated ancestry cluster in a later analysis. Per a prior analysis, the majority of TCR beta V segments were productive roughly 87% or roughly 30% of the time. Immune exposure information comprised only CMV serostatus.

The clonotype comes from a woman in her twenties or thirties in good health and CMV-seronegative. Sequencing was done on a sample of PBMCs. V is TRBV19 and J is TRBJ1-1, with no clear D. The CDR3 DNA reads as TGTGCCAGTAGTATACTGGCCGAAGCTTTCTTT. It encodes CASSILAEAFF. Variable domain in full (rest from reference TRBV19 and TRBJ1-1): DGGITQSPKYLFRKEGQNVTLSCEQNLNHDAMYWYRQDPGQGLRLIYYSQIVNDFQKGDIAEGYSVSREKKESFPLTVTSAQKNPTAFYLCASSILAEAFFGQGTRLTVV.